Listed here are 13 T cell receptor beta chains from one sample, sequenced in a study of blood T cell repertoires in COVID-19. Sequenced by immunoSEQ multiplex PCR; TCRdb stores in-frame clones only, minus some. The sample has about 300,000 clones; approximately 90% are singletons. The sample consisted of PBMCs or T cells enriched from blood (not recorded which). The receptors were sampled from a woman between 18 and 30 years old who had recovered from COVID-19.

The CDR3 region has the DNA TGTGCCAGCAGCCAAGCGTCAGGGTCGGGCAATCAGCCCCAGCATTTT. Translated: CASSQASGSGNQPQHF. This chain joins TRBV3-1 (or the pseudogene TRBV3-2) and TRBJ1-5; D is perhaps TRBD1 (5 bases). The CDR3 covers 16 residues. V shed 1 base and J shed 2 bases, with 12 bases lying between them. Germline loops: CDR1 LGHDT, CDR2 YNNKEL (reference sequence).

The V call is TRBV11-2, the J call TRBJ2-2; TRBD2 might be the D (7 bases). Trimming removed 5 bases at V and 0 bases at J, with 16 bases between. This CDR3 has 17 residues. In germline, CDR1 is SGHAT, CDR2 FQNNGV. The CDR3, as DNA: TGTGCCAGCAGCCCAAAAGGGCGGGGGCCGAACACCGGGGAGCTGTTTTTT. This codes for CASSPKGRGPNTGELFF.

This clone has a handful of counts. The chain joins TRBV5-1 to TRBJ1-2; D is undetermined. Trimming removed 1 base at V and 7 bases at J, with 14 bases between. Germline loops: CDR1 SGHRS, CDR2 YFSETQ. This CDR3 spans 14 amino acids. The CDR3 region is CASSLIQAGPGYTF. The DNA of the CDR3 is TGCGCCAGCAGCTTGATCCAGGCCGGCCCTGGCTACACCTTC.

For the CDR3, the DNA is TGTGCCAGCAGCTTGCGTGGCGGGAGGGTCACGAACACCGGGGAGCTGTTTTTT. Protein sequence: CASSLRGGRVTNTGELFF. This chain connects TRBV11-2 to TRBJ2-2, with TRBD2 matching 9 bases. The CDR3 has 18 amino acids. Germline CDR1 reads SGHAT; CDR2 reads FQNNGV. J was trimmed by 0 bases and V by 3 bases; bases with no gene match: 8.

This chain connects TRBV7-2 to TRBJ2-7; 7 positions match TRBD1. Per the germline V gene, CDR1 is SGHTA and CDR2 is FQGNSA. The CDR3 loop spans 14 amino acids. The ends lost 5 bases at V and 2 bases at J; junction bases unmatched: 6. CDR3 sequence (DNA): TGTGCCAGCAGCGTCCGACAGGGACCCTACGAGCAGTACTTC. Residues: CASSVRQGPYEQYF.

The rearrangement joins TRBV6-5 to TRBJ2-7; 10 positions agree with TRBD2. In germline, CDR1 is MNHEY, CDR2 SVGAGI. Losses at the gene ends were 4 bases for V and 4 bases for J; bases not matched to a gene: 10. This CDR3 has 16 residues. CDR3 nucleotide sequence: TGTGCCAGCAGTTCGACCCTAGCGGGAGCGGGATACGAGCAGTACTTC. Translated: CASSSTLAGAGYEQYF.

CDR3 sequence reads: CASILDPALYGYTF. As DNA, the CDR3 is TGTGCCAGCATCCTAGATCCGGCGCTGTATGGCTACACCTTC. The chain combines TRBV2 with TRBJ1-2; unclear D gene. V was clipped by 7 bases and J by 5 bases, with 17 bases between them. This CDR3 spans 14 amino acids. Germline CDR1 and CDR2: SNHLY and FYNNEI.

The rearrangement links TRBV4-1 to TRBJ1-2, with TRBD1 matching 7 bases. V shed 4 bases, J shed 0 bases, and the junction held 5 bases outside the gene matches. The CDR3 is 15 amino acids. CDR1 is MGHRA, CDR2 YSYEKL, per germline. The CDR3 region is CASSPQGNSNYGYTF. CDR3 sequence (DNA): TGCGCCAGCAGCCCACAGGGGAACTCTAACTATGGCTACACCTTC.

The genes are TRBV19 and TRBJ1-2; 7 bases fit TRBD1. Losses at the gene ends were 4 bases for V and 5 bases for J; bases not matched to a gene: 10. CDR3 length: 15 amino acids. Germline CDR1 is LNHDA and CDR2 is SQIVND (reference sequence). The CDR3 DNA is TGTGCCAGTAGTACCGGACAGGCGACTAGTTATGGCTACACCTTC. This codes for CASSTGQATSYGYTF.

The V and J genes are TRBV18 and TRBJ1-2, with D unresolved. The germline V and J ends were trimmed by 2 bases and 4 bases, with 5 bases remaining between them. Germline V gene data show CDR1 as KGHSH and CDR2 as LQKENI. CDR3 length: 12 amino acids. CDR3 residues: CASSPTGYGYTF. CDR3 DNA sequence: TGTGCCAGCTCACCAACTGGCTATGGCTACACCTTC.

CDR3 in DNA: TGTGCCAGCTCACCAGGTTCGGGGGACGGGGCCAACGTCCTGACTTTC. Translated: CASSPGSGDGANVLTF. V and J are TRBV18 and TRBJ2-6, with a tentative D call TRBD2 (6 bases). The V gene lost 2 bases and the J gene lost 4 bases, with 12 bases spanning the gap. CDR1 is KGHSH, CDR2 LQKENI, per germline. The length of the CDR3 is 16 residues.

The J gene is TRBJ1-1, the V gene TRBV5-1; TRBD1 might be the D (6 bases). Germline V gene data show CDR1 as SGHRS and CDR2 as YFSETQ. The CDR3 covers 13 residues. The V gene lost 3 bases and the J gene lost 1 base, with 7 bases spanning the gap. The CDR3 loop is CASSWTENTEAFF. The CDR3 nucleotides read TGCGCCAGCAGCTGGACAGAGAACACTGAAGCTTTCTTT.

The chain uses TRBV27 and TRBJ1-2, with TRBD1 identical over 7 bases. The CDR3 has 14 residues. The V gene's germline CDR1 is MNHEY and CDR2 SMNVEV (reference sequence). The V gene end was trimmed by 3 bases and the J gene end by 4 bases; junction bases not matched to a gene: 5. The CDR3 DNA sequence: TGTGCCAGCAGTTTCGACAGGGAAGGCTATGGCTACACCTTC. It specifies CASSFDREGYGYTF.